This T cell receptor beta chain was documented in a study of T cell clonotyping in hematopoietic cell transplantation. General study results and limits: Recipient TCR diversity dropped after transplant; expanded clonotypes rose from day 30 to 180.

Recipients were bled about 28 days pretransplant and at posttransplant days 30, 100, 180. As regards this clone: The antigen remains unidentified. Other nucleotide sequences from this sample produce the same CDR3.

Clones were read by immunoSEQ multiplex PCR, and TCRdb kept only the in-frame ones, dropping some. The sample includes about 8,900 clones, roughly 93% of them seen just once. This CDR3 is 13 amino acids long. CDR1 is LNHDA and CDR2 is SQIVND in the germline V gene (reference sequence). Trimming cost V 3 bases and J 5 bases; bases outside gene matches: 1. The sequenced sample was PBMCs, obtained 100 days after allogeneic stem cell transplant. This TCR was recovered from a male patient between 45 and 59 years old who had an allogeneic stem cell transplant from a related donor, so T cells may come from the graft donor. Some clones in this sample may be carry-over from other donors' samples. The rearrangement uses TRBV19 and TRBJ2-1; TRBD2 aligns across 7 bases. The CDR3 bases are TGTGCCAGTAGTATCGGGGGGAACAATGAGCAGTTCTTC. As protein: CASSIGGNNEQFF.